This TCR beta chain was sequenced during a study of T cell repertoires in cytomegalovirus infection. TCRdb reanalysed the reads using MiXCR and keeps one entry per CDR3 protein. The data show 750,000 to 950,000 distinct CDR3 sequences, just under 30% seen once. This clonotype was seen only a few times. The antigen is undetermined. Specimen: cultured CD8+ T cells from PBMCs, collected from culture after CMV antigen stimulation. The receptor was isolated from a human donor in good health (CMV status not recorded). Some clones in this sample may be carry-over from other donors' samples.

This chain's CDR3 is CASSVSSGPGNEQYF. The CDR3 coding sequence is TGTGCCAGTAGTGTATCATCGGGGCCGGGCAACGAGCAGTACTTC. The chain carries TRBV19 and TRBJ2-7, with D tentatively TRBD1 or TRBD2 (5 bases each). Germline V lookup: CDR1 LNHDA, CDR2 SQIVND (reference sequence). The CDR3 extends over 15 amino acids. V was clipped by 5 bases and J by 5 bases, with 19 bases between them.